The 22 T cell receptor beta chains below were found in one sample sequenced in a study of glioma-infiltrating T cells. Amplification of TCR alpha and beta CDR3 regions from RNA used iRepertoire nested multiplex PCR. TCRdb re-called the multiplex PCR reads with MiXCR, one entry per CDR3 protein. The sample gives approximately 120,000 distinct CDR3 sequences, about 23% of which show up once; 15% is in the top ten. Sequenced input: glioma tissue, nonneoplastic brain tissue, or PBMCs (not recorded which). The receptors originated from a human donor with low-grade glioma or glioblastoma, undergoing nonglioma brain surgery, or in good health (not recorded which).

At least ten counts were recorded for this clonotype. This sequence joins TRBV24-1 and TRBJ2-5; 7 nucleotides align to TRBD1. Germline-derived CDR1 and CDR2 are KGHDR and SFDVKD. The CDR3 spans 20 residues. V gave up 5 bases and J gave up 4 bases; unmatched junction bases: 24. The CDR3 reads CATSAASFATDRVDRETQYF. CDR3 sequence (DNA): TGTGCCACCAGTGCCGCCTCCTTTGCCACCGACAGGGTTGATCGAGAGACCCAGTACTTC.

Many counts were recorded for this clonotype. The chain links TRBV3-1 to TRBJ2-3; D unclear. The germline CDR1 and CDR2 sequences are LGHDT and YNNKEL (reference sequence). Trimming cost V 0 bases and J 2 bases, with 9 bases left between them. The CDR3 is 15 amino acids. CDR3 protein: CASSQEGSFTDTQYF. CDR3 in DNA: TGTGCCAGCAGCCAAGAAGGGTCCTTCACAGATACGCAGTATTTT.

This clonotype has ten or more counts. This rearrangement joins TRBV28 to TRBJ2-7; D remains unclear. Germline assignment: CDR1 MDHEN and CDR2 SYDVKM. CDR3 length: 15 amino acids. V shed 2 bases and J shed 0 bases, with 11 bases lying between them. DNA of the CDR3: TGTGCCAGCAGTTTACAGGCTTTCAGCTCCTACGAGCAGTACTTC. Amino acid sequence: CASSLQAFSSYEQYF.

This clonotype rates as medium-sized (0.01 to 0.1%). The chain links TRBV6-1 to TRBJ1-5; maybe TRBD1 (5 bases). CDR1 MNHNS and CDR2 SASEGT come from the germline V gene. The CDR3 consists of 15 residues. The V and J ends lost 6 bases and 7 bases respectively, with 19 bases between them. In nucleotides, the CDR3 is TGTGCCAGCAGAAGTTTATTGGGGGGAGGCCAGCCCCAGCATTTT. Amino acids: CASRSLLGGGQPQHF.

A few counts support this clonotype. V is TRBV7-9 and J is TRBJ2-1, with 13 bases fitting TRBD2. The CDR3 length is 15 residues. J was trimmed by 8 bases and V by 5 bases; bases with no gene match: 6. Per germline, CDR1 SEHNR and CDR2 FQNEAQ (reference sequence). The CDR3 protein is CASSQLAGGPHEQFF. Written as DNA, the CDR3 is TGTGCCAGCAGCCAACTAGCGGGAGGGCCCCATGAGCAGTTCTTC.

This clonotype was picked up many times. The chain has TRBV18 and TRBJ2-5; D not certain. The CDR3 loop spans 13 amino acids. In germline, CDR1 is KGHSH, CDR2 LQKENI. V lost 2 bases, J lost 2 bases, and 6 bases lay in between. The CDR3 nucleotides read TGTGCCAGCTCACCAGAAGAGCAAGAGACCCAGTACTTC. Encoded protein: CASSPEEQETQYF.

The chain links TRBV29-1 to TRBJ1-2, with TRBD1 matching 8 bases. Germline V CDR1 and CDR2: SQVTM, ANQGSEA. This CDR3 region has 16 residues. V shed 4 bases, J shed 4 bases, and the junction held 14 bases outside the gene matches. CDR3 in amino acids: CSVAAEQGARVYGYTF. The CDR3 DNA is TGCAGCGTTGCAGCAGAGCAGGGGGCGCGGGTCTATGGCTACACCTTC.

The sample holds many counts of this clonotype. The J gene is TRBJ2-1, the V gene TRBV5-4, with a tentative D call TRBD1 (5 bases). CDR3 size: 13 residues. CDR1 and CDR2 (germline): SGHNT, YYREEE (reference sequence). The V end lost 0 bases, the J end lost 9 bases, and 10 bases lay between the germline ends. The CDR3 bases are TGTGCCAGCAGCTTGGAAGGGGTTGGTGAGCAGTTCTTC. Residues: CASSLEGVGEQFF.

There are many counts of this clonotype. CDR3 sequence: CAISEVLPTDTQYF. The CDR3 DNA reads TGTGCCATCAGTGAGGTACTCCCCACAGATACGCAGTATTTT. The chain couples TRBV10-3 to TRBJ2-3; D gene ambiguous. The V end lost 2 bases, the J end lost 2 bases, and 8 bases lay between the germline ends. Germline V gene lookup returns CDR1 ENHRY and CDR2 SYGVKD. CDR3 size: 14 residues.

Points on this clonotype: The CDR3 end shows no conserved phenylalanine or tryptophan, and so a read error is likely. The V call is TRBV4-3, the J call TRBJ2-7; 7 nucleotides match TRBD2. Germline trimming cut 0 bases from V and 0 bases from J; bases unmatched to any gene: 11. The CDR3 contains 18 residues. Germline CDR1 reads LGHNA; CDR2 reads YSLEER. The CDR3 region is CASSQDLITSVNSYEQYS. For the CDR3, the DNA is TGCGCCAGCAGCCAAGATCTTATAACTAGCGTTAACTCCTACGAGCAGTACTCC.

This clonotype was seen a few times. A much larger clone differs from this one at a single base, so this may be a read error. This rearrangement joins TRBV11-2 to TRBJ1-1; a weak D match, TRBD1 (6 bases). V was shortened by 5 bases and J by 4 bases, with 17 bases between the two germline ends. Germline assignment: CDR1 SGHAT and CDR2 FQNNGV. The CDR3 totals 15 residues. CDR3 nucleotides: TGTGCCAGCAGCGCCCTGACAGGATCGAGCACTGAAGCTTTCTTT. This translates into CASSALTGSSTEAFF.

This clonotype was detected only a few times. The chain recombines TRBV19 with TRBJ1-1; no reliable D call. V was clipped by 4 bases and J by 0 bases, with 9 bases between them. Germline V gene sequence: CDR1 LNHDA, CDR2 SQIVND (reference sequence). This CDR3 is built from 14 residues. In DNA form, the CDR3 reads TGTGCCAGTAGTACCCCCGGGATGAACACTGAAGCTTTCTTT. Translating it yields CASSTPGMNTEAFF.

This clonotype was detected many times. This rearrangement joins TRBV7-6 to TRBJ2-1, with D perhaps TRBD1 (5 bases). Deletions cut 2 bases from V and 6 bases from J, with 11 bases between. CDR3 length: 14 residues. Germline CDR1 reads SGHVS; CDR2 reads FNYEAQ. This CDR3 reads CASSLNAGFNEQFF. Written as DNA, the CDR3 is TGTGCCAGCAGCTTAAATGCAGGGTTCAATGAGCAGTTCTTC.

This clonotype was observed many times. V is TRBV25-1 and J is TRBJ2-3; D is unresolved. The CDR3 is 11 residues long. Trimming left V 7 bases short and J 5 bases short, with 7 bases between. Per germline, CDR1 MGHDK and CDR2 SYGVNS. CDR3 DNA: TGTGCCAGCATGAAGGTAGATACGCAGTATTTT. It encodes CASMKVDTQYF.

This clonotype was seen repeatedly, ten times or more. The chain joins TRBV5-1 to TRBJ2-3; D is unclear. Germline V CDR1 and CDR2: SGHRS, YFSETQ. The CDR3 length is 13 residues. V gave up 1 base and J gave up 1 base, with 4 bases separating them. CDR3 loop: CASSLSGTDTQYF. CDR3 sequence (DNA): TGCGCCAGCAGCTTGTCAGGCACAGATACGCAGTATTTT.

A word on this clonotype: The junction departs from the called germline gene at one end, perhaps through a read error. The chain employs TRBV20-1 and TRBJ2-3; D gene ambiguous. Germline V gives CDR1 DFQATT, CDR2 SNEGSKA (reference sequence). There are 17 residues in the CDR3. The CDR3 nucleotides read TGCAGTCTTACAAGCGTTGATGGGGTAGGAGCCTTGGGTACGCGGTATTTT. This translates into CSLTSVDGVGALGTRYF.

Note on this clonotype: This may be a read error: a much more frequent sequence differs by one nucleotide. The chain links TRBV19 to TRBJ2-3; either TRBD1 or TRBD2 may supply D (5 bases each). Germline assignment: CDR1 LNHDA and CDR2 SQIVND (reference sequence). The CDR3 is 15 residues long. The CDR3 DNA is TGTGCCAGTAGTATTGGGGGAAGACCCACAGATACGGAGTATTTT. Its protein product is CASSIGGRPTDTEYF.

A note on this clonotype: It is likely a read error, because the conserved phenylalanine at the end of the CDR3 is missing. The V and J genes are TRBV7-2 and TRBJ2-7, with 8 bases lining up with TRBD2. The CDR3 is made up of 16 amino acids. Per the germline V gene, CDR1 is SGHTA and CDR2 is FQGNSA. Trimming at V came to 8 bases and at J to 4 bases, leaving 16 bases not matched to a gene. The CDR3 coding sequence is TGTGCCAGCCGCCCAAAACTAGCGGAGACCAGATACGAGCAGTACTCC. Amino acids: CASRPKLAETRYEQYS.

There are a few counts of this clonotype. A read error is possible here, since a much larger clone lies one base away. The rearrangement joins TRBV7-9 to TRBJ2-1, with 8 bases fitting TRBD2. The V gene end was trimmed by 7 bases and the J gene end by 2 bases; junction bases not matched to a gene: 13. The CDR3 loop spans 17 amino acids. Germline loops: CDR1 SEHNR, CDR2 FQNEAQ (reference sequence). The CDR3 is CASISPLSGATYNEQFF. For the CDR3, the DNA is TGTGCCAGCATCTCTCCACTTAGCGGGGCCACCTACAATGAGCAGTTCTTC.

The chain employs TRBV28 and TRBJ2-1; 10 bases agree with TRBD2. Germline assignment: CDR1 MDHEN and CDR2 SYDVKM. There are 20 residues in the CDR3. Losses at the gene ends were 5 bases for V and 3 bases for J; bases not matched to a gene: 19. CDR3 coding DNA: TGTGCCAGCAGTCCAAGGACGGCCGGACTAGCGGATTATATCTACAATGAGCAGTTCTTC. Translated, it gives CASSPRTAGLADYIYNEQFF.

This chain connects TRBV9 to TRBJ2-1, with TRBD2 identical over 12 bases. This CDR3 has 15 residues. Trimming took 0 bases from V and 9 from J; bases not matched to a gene: 4. Germline V gene sequence: CDR1 SGDLS, CDR2 YYNGEE. Written as DNA, the CDR3 is TGTGCCAGCAGCGTAGAGCCTAGCGGGAGGGTTGAGCAGTTCTTC. Translating gives CASSVEPSGRVEQFF.

This clonotype was counted at least ten times. J is TRBJ2-2 and V is TRBV20-1, with TRBD2 as a possible D gene (5 bases). Germline loops: CDR1 DFQATT, CDR2 SNEGSKA (reference sequence). The CDR3 has 13 residues. The V and J ends lost 3 bases and 0 bases respectively, with 5 bases between them. DNA of the CDR3: TGCAGTGCTAGGGAGGCGAACACCGGGGAGCTGTTTTTT. Encoded protein: CSAREANTGELFF.